This T cell receptor (beta chain) was recovered during a study of prognosis after radiotherapy for stage I lung cancer. About the study: Each patient with non-small cell lung cancer was deemed medically inoperable. With over ten men and several women, the cohort's median age was roughly 74 years, range 53–84.

From genomic DNA, two-round multiplex PCR was used to amplify TCR beta CDR3. The authors ran first-round PCR with primers specific to each TRBV and TRBJ gene. Using its own MiXCR run on the multiplex PCR reads, TCRdb lists one record per CDR3 protein. The table records tens of thousands of distinct CDR3 sequences, roughly two fifths of them present only once. Blood was drawn (six milliliters of peripheral blood) at each of two time points. Whole-study results and caveats: Patients with distant metastases had lower Shannon entropy after stereotactic body radiation therapy.

This clonotype came up many times. Its specificity is not known. This clonotype was obtained from a donor of 50 years or more with non-small cell lung cancer. Specimen: PBMCs, collected before or after stereotactic body radiation therapy (not recorded which).

For the CDR3, the DNA is TGTGCCAGCACCGACCGGCTAGCTGGCACAGATACGCAGTATTTT. This codes for CASTDRLAGTDTQYF. The chain has TRBV7-3 and TRBJ2-3; maybe TRBD2 (5 bases). CDR3 size: 15 residues. V dropped 7 bases and J dropped 1 base, with 15 bases sitting between them. Germline V CDR1 and CDR2: SGHTA, FQGTGA.